These 2 T cell receptor beta chains share one sample of origin, sequenced in a study of cytomegalovirus exposure and HLA in healthy donors. PCR amplification relied on 60 Vbeta primers (plus 13 Jbeta primers). Clones were sequenced by immunoSEQ multiplex PCR, and TCRdb holds only the in-frame ones, with some missing. The data show around 100,000 clones, approximately 70% seen once. The material sequenced was PBMCs. These receptors all come from a man aged 35-49 years in good health and CMV-seropositive.

The CDR3 region has the DNA TGTGCCAGCAGCTTAAGTCCCGCGTATGAGCAGTTCTTC. As protein: CASSLSPAYEQFF. The chain joins TRBV7-9 to TRBJ2-1, with D uncertain. The germline CDR1 and CDR2 sequences are SEHNR and FQNEAQ (reference sequence). CDR3 length: 13 amino acids. Trimming took off 2 bases at V and 8 bases at J, with 10 bases between the two ends.

The chain employs TRBV11-2 and TRBJ1-1, with D maybe TRBD1 (5 bases). The CDR3 is 15 residues long. Trimming removed 1 base from V and 3 bases from J, with 12 bases in between. Germline V gives CDR1 SGHAT, CDR2 FQNNGV. The CDR3 coding sequence is TGTGCCAGCAGCTTAGCGGCAGGGTGGGACACTGAAGCTTTCTTT. Encoded protein: CASSLAAGWDTEAFF.